This T cell receptor (beta chain) came from a study of T cells after yellow fever vaccination. CDR3 length equals 13 residues. Per germline, CDR1 MNHEY and CDR2 SMNVEV (reference sequence). Deletions cut 6 bases from V and 4 bases from J, with 12 bases between. TCRdb used MiXCR to reprocess the 5' RACE reads, holding one entry per CDR3 protein. In the table there are some 320,000 distinct CDR3 sequences, 4.1% of which are singletons. This clonotype has a count of ten or more. The chain is built from TRBV27 and TRBJ1-1; maybe TRBD1 (5 bases). The sequence came from a man in his late teens or twenties who received the YFV17D yellow fever vaccine. Here the sequenced sample was PBMCs, taken 5 days after the yellow fever booster vaccination. CDR3 residues: CASSAGQGTEAFF. The CDR3 coding sequence is TGTGCCAGCAGCGCTGGGCAGGGCACTGAAGCTTTCTTT.